This T cell receptor (beta chain) derives from a study of blood T cell repertoires in COVID-19. CDR1 MGHRA and CDR2 YSYEKL come from the germline V gene. The CDR3 extends over 15 amino acids. The V end was cut by 1 base, the J end by 4 bases, with 10 bases between. Original data processing: Nucleated cell counts were estimated from reference gene primer amplification. Repertoires were generated with immunoSEQ multiplex PCR, while TCRdb's copy carries only in-frame clones and drops some. From that table come the V and J calls and clone size; the DNA was used to work out D and trimming. The table shows around 400,000 clones, with around 87% occurring only once.

The sequence derives from a woman aged 55 to 70 with COVID-19, enrolled during active disease. Sequencing was carried out using peripheral blood. The gene calls are TRBV4-1 and TRBJ1-4; D is unclear. The CDR3 coding sequence is TGCGCCAGCAGCCAAGGGAGGATCGTTAATGAAAAACTGTTTTTT. It codes for CASSQGRIVNEKLFF.